Following are 3 T cell receptor beta chains from one sample sequenced in a study of cytomegalovirus exposure and HLA in healthy donors. The PCR contained 60 Vbeta and 13 Jbeta primers. TCRdb's table, derived via immunoSEQ multiplex PCR, lists solely in-frame clones and lacks some. This sample yields approximately 150,000 clones, of which more than 60% are seen a single time; 10% belongs to the top ten. Sequenced: PBMCs. Receptors originate from a man between 25 and 39 years old in good health and CMV-seropositive.

This clone was found a few times. The chain couples TRBV5-1 to TRBJ2-6; 8 bases map to TRBD1. The ends lost 4 bases at V and 3 bases at J; junction bases unmatched: 9. CDR3 length: 17 residues. Germline CDR1 reads SGHRS; CDR2 reads YFSETQ. The CDR3 sequence: CASSQTQGASGANVLTF. In DNA form, the CDR3 reads TGCGCCAGCAGCCAAACCCAGGGGGCGAGTGGGGCCAACGTCCTGACTTTC. The full variable domain, with the rest looked up from reference TRBV5-1 and TRBJ2-6, is KAGVTQTPRYLIKTRGQQVTLSCSPISGHRSVSWYQQTPGQGLQFLFEYFSETQRNKGNFPGRFSGRQFSNSRSEMNVSTLELGDSALYLCASSQTQGASGANVLTFGAGSRLTVL.

V usage is TRBV10-3 and J usage is TRBJ2-2; possible D gene TRBD2, 6 bases. Germline V lookup: CDR1 ENHRY, CDR2 SYGVKD. With 2 bases removed from V and 0 bases from J, the gap between germline ends came to 7 bases. CDR3 length: 15 amino acids. CDR3 sequence reads: CAISERGTNTGELFF. The CDR3 nucleotides are TGTGCCATCAGTGAGCGGGGGACGAACACCGGGGAGCTGTTTTTT.

The rearrangement links TRBV5-1 to TRBJ2-3, with 14 nucleotides matching TRBD2. The CDR3 extends over 16 amino acids. The V segment lost 0 bases and the J segment 5 bases; nucleotides outside the gene matches: 2. CDR1 is SGHRS, CDR2 YFSETQ, per germline. In DNA, the CDR3 is TGCGCCAGCAGCTTGGTTGGGACTAGCGGGAGAGATACGCAGTATTTT. Its protein is CASSLVGTSGRDTQYF. The full variable domain, rest sourced from reference TRBV5-1 and TRBJ2-3, is KAGVTQTPRYLIKTRGQQVTLSCSPISGHRSVSWYQQTPGQGLQFLFEYFSETQRNKGNFPGRFSGRQFSNSRSEMNVSTLELGDSALYLCASSLVGTSGRDTQYFGPGTRLTVL.